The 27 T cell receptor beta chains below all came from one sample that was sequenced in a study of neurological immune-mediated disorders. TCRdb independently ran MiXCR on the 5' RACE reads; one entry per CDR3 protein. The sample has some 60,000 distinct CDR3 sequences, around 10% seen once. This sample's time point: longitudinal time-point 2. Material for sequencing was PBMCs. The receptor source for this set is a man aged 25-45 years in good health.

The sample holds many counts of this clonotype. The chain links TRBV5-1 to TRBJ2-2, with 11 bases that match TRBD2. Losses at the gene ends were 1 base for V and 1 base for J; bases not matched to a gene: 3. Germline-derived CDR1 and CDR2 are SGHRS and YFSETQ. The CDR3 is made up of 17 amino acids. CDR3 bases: TGCGCCAGCAGCTTGAGCCTAGCGGGAGGGAACACCGGGGAGCTGTTTTTT. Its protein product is CASSLSLAGGNTGELFF.

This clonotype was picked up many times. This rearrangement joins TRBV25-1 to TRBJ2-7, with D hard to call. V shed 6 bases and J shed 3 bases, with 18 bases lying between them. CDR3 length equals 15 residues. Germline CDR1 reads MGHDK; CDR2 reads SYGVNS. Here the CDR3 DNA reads TGTGCCAGCAGCATCAGAGACGGCGCCTTCTACGAGCAGTACTTC. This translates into CASSIRDGAFYEQYF.

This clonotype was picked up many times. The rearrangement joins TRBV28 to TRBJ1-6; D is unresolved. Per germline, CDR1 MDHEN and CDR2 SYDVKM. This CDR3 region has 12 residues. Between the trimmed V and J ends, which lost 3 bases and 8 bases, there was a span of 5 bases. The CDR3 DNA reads TGTGCCAGCAGTTTGTACGATTCACCCCTCCACTTT. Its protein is CASSLYDSPLHF.

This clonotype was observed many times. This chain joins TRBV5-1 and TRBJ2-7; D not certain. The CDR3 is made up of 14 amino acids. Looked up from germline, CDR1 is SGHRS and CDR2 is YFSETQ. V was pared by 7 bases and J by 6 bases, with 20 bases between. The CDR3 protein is CASSPPGGLSEQYF. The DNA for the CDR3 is TGCGCCAGCTCACCCCCAGGTGGATTGAGCGAGCAGTACTTC. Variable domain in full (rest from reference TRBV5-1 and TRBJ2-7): KAGVTQTPRYLIKTRGQQVTLSCSPISGHRSVSWYQQTPGQGLQFLFEYFSETQRNKGNFPGRFSGRQFSNSRSEMNVSTLELGDSALYLCASSPPGGLSEQYFGPGTRLTVT.

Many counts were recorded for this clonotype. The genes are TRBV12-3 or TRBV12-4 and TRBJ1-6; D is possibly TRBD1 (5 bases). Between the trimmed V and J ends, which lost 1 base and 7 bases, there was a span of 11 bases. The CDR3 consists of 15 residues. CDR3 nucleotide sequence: TGTGCCAGCAGTTTAGTGGGGGGAGCCAATTCACCCCTCCACTTT. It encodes CASSLVGGANSPLHF.

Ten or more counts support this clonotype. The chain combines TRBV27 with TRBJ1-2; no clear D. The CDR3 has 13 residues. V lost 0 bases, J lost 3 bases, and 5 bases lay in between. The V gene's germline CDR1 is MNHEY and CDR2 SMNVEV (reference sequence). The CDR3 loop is CASSLSQYYGYTF. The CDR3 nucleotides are TGTGCCAGCAGTTTATCCCAGTACTATGGCTACACCTTC.

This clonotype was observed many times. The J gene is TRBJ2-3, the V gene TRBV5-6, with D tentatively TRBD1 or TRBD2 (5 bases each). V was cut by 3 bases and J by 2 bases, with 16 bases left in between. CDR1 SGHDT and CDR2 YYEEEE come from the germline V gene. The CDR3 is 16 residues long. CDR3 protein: CASSSYTGTPTDTQYF. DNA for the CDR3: TGTGCCAGCAGCTCTTACACCGGGACCCCCACAGATACGCAGTATTTT.

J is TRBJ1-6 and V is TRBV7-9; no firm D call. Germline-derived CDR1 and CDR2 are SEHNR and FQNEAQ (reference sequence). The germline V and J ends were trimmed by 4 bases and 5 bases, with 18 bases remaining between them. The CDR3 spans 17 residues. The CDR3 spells CASSSLGLEPDNSPLHF. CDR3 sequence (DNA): TGTGCCAGCAGCTCCCTGGGTCTGGAACCGGATAATTCACCCCTCCACTTT.

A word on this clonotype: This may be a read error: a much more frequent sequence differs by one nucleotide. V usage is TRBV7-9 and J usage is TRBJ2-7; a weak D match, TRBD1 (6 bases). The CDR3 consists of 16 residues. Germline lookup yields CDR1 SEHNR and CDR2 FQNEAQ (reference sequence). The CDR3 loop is CASSGIDRISSYEQHF. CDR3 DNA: TGTGCCAGCAGCGGTATCGACAGGATCAGCTCCTACGAGCAGCACTTC.

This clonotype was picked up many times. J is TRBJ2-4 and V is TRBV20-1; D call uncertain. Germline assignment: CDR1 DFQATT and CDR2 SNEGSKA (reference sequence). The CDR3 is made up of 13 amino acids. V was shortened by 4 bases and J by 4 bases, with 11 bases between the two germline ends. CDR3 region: CSAIQQRKNIQYF. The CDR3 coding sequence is TGCAGTGCTATACAACAAAGAAAAAACATTCAGTACTTC.

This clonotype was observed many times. CDR3 nucleotide sequence: TGCGCCAGCAGTCCCCGACTAGGCCAAGAGACCCAGTACTTC. Encoded protein: CASSPRLGQETQYF. The V and J genes are TRBV5-1 and TRBJ2-5; D perhaps matches TRBD2 (6 bases). This CDR3 comprises 14 residues. The ends were cut back, 5 bases at V and 1 base at J, with 12 bases in the middle. Germline CDR1 reads SGHRS; CDR2 reads YFSETQ.

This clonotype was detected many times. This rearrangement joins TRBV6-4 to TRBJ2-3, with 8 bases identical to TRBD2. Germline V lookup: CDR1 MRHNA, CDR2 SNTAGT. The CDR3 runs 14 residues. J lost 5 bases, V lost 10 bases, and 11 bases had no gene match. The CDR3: CATSPGLDKDTQYF. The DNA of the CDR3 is TGTGCCACCAGCCCGGGACTAGATAAAGATACGCAGTATTTT.

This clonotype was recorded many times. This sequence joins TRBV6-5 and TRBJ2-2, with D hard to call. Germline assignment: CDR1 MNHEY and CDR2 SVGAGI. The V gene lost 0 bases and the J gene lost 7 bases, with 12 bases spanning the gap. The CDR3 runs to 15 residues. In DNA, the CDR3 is TGTGCCAGCAGTTACTCTCCTGACGGTTACGGGGAGCTGTTTTTT. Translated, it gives CASSYSPDGYGELFF.

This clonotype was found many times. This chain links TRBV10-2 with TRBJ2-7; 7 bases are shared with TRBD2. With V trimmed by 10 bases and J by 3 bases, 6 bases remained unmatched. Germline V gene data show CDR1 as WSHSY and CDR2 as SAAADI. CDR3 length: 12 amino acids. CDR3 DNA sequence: TGCGCCACCAGGGACTACCTCTACGAGCAGTACTTC. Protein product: CATRDYLYEQYF.

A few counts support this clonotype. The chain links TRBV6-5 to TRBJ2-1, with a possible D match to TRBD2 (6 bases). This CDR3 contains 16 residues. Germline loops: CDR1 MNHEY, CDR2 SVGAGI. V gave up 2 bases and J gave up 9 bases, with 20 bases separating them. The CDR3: CASSYKAGTYNGEQFF. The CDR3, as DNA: TGTGCCAGCAGTTACAAAGCGGGTACCTACAATGGTGAGCAGTTCTTC.

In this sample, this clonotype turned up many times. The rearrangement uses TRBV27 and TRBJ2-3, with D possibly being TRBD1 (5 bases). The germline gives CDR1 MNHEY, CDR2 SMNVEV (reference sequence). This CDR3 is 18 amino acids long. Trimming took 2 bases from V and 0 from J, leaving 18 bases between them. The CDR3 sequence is CASSLSLSDSSSTDTQYF. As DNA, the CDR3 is TGTGCCAGCAGTTTAAGCCTGAGCGACAGCTCTAGCACAGATACGCAGTATTTT.

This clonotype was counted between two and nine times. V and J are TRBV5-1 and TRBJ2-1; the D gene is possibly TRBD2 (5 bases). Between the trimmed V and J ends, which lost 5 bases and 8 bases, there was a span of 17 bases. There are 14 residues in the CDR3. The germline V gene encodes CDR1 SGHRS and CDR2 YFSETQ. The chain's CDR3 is CASSVAGLGDEQFF. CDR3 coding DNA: TGCGCCAGCAGTGTTGCCGGCCTCGGGGATGAGCAGTTCTTC.

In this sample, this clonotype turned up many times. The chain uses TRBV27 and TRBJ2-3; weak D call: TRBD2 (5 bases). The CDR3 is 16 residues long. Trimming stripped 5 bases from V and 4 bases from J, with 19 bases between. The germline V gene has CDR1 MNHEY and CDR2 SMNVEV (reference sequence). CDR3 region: CASSPRTLLSPDTQYF. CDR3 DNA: TGTGCCAGCAGTCCAAGGACTCTCCTAAGCCCAGATACGCAGTATTTT.

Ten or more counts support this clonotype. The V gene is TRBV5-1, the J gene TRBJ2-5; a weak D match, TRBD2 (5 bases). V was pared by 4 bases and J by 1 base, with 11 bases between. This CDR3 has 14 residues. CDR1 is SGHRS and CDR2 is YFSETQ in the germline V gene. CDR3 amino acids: CASSPFSGQETQYF. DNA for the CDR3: TGCGCCAGCAGCCCTTTCAGCGGCCAAGAGACCCAGTACTTC.

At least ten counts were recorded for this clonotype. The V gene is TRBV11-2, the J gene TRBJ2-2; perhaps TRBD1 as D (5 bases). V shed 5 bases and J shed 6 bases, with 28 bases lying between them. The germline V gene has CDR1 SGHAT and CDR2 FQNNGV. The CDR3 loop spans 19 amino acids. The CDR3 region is CASSPSGAFNPQTAGELFF. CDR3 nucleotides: TGTGCCAGCAGCCCGTCTGGGGCCTTCAACCCCCAAACGGCCGGGGAGCTGTTTTTT. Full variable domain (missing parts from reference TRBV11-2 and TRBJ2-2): EAGVAQSPRYKIIEKRQSVAFWCNPISGHATLYWYQQILGQGPKLLIQFQNNGVVDDSQLPKDRFSAERLKGVDSTLKIQPAKLEDSAVYLCASSPSGAFNPQTAGELFFGEGSRLTVL.

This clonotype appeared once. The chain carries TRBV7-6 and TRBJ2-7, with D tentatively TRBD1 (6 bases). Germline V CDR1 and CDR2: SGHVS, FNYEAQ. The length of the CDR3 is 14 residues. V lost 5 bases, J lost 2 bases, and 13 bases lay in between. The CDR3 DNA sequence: TGTGCCAGCAGCCCTTCAGGGGACCCCTACGAGCAGTACTTC. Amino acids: CASSPSGDPYEQYF.

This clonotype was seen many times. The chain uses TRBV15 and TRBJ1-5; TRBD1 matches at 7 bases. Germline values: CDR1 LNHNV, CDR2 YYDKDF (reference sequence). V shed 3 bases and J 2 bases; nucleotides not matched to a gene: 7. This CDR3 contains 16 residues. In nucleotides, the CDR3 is TGTGCCACCAGCAGTATAGCCGGGACAGGCAATCAGCCCCAGCATTTT. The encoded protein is CATSSIAGTGNQPQHF.

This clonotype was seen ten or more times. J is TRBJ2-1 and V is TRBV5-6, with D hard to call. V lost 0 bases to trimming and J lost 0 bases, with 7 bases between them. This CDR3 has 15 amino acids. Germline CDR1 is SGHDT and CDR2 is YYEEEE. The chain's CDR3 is CASSLGEYSYNEQFF. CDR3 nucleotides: TGTGCCAGCAGCTTGGGGGAATACTCCTACAATGAGCAGTTCTTC. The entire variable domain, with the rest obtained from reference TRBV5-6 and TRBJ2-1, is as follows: DAGVTQSPTHLIKTRGQQVTLRCSPKSGHDTVSWYQQALGQGPQFIFQYYEEEERQRGNFPDRFSGHQFPNYSSELNVNALLLGDSALYLCASSLGEYSYNEQFFGPGTRLTVL.

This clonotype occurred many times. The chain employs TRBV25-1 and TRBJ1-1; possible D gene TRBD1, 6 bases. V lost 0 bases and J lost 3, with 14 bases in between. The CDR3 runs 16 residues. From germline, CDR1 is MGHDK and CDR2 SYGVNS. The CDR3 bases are TGTGCCAGCAGTGAATATCGAACAGGGAAGGACACTGAAGCTTTCTTT. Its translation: CASSEYRTGKDTEAFF. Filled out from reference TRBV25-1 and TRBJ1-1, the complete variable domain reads EADIYQTPRYLVIGTGKKITLECSQTMGHDKMYWYQQDPGMELHLIHYSYGVNSTEKGDLSSESTVSRIRTEHFPLTLESARPSHTSQYLCASSEYRTGKDTEAFFGQGTRLTVV.

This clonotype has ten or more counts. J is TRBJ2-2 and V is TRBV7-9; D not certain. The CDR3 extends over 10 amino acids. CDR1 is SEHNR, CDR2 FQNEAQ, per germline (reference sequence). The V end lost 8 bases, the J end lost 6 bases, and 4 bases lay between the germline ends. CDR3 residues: CASGAGELFF. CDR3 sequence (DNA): TGTGCCAGCGGAGCCGGGGAGCTGTTTTTT.

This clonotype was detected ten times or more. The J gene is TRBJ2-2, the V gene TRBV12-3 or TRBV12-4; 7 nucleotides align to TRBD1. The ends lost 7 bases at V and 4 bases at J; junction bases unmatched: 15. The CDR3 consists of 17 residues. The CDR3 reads CASINVRRTGGTGELFF. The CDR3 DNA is TGTGCCAGCATTAACGTAAGAAGGACAGGAGGCACCGGGGAGCTGTTTTTT.

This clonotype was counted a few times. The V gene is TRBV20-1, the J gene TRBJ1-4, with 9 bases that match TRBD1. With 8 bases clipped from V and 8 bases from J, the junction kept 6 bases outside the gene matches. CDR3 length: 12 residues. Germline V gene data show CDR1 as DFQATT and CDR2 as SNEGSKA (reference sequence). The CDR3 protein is CSPTGGQEKLFF. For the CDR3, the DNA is TGCAGTCCTACAGGGGGCCAGGAAAAACTGTTTTTT.